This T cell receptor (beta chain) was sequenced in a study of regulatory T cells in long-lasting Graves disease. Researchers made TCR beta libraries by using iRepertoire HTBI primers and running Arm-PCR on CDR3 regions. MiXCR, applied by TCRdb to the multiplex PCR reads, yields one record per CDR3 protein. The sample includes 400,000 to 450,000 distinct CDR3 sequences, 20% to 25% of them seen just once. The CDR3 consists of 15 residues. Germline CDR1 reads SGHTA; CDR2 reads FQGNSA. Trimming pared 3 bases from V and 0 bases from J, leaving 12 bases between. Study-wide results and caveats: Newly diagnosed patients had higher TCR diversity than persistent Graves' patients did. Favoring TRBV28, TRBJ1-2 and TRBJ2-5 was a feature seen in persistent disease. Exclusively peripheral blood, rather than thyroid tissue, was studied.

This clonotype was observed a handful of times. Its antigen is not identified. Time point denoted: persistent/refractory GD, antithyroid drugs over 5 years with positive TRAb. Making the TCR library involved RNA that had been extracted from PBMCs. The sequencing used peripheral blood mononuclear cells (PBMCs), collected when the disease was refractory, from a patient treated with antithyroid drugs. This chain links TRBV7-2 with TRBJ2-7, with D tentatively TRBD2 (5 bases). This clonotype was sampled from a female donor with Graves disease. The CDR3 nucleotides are TGTGCCAGCAGCTTTTCCGAGCGGAGCTCCTACGAGCAGTACTTC. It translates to CASSFSERSSYEQYF.